The next 29 T cell receptor beta chains were all read from a single sample in a study of blood T cell repertoires in COVID-19 (dated by TCRdb to the early 2020s). Library creation used the immunoSEQ multiplex PCR assay. The source is immuneACCESS, and TCRdb retained only in-frame sequences with V and J called. Part of the clones is not carried over; for the studies checked, unresolved V genes explain less than half of this, and the remainder is unexplained. Here the sample has around 620,000 clones; about nine tenths occur a single time. The ten largest account for more than 0.25% of the sample. Material: peripheral blood. Source of these receptors: a woman in her late teens or twenties with acute or convalescent COVID-19.

The chain links TRBV5-6 to TRBJ1-3; D is possibly TRBD1 (6 bases). CDR3 size: 15 residues. Germline V lookup: CDR1 SGHDT, CDR2 YYEEEE. Trimming shortened V by 2 bases and J by 4 bases, and 13 bases separated the two germline ends. In nucleotides, the CDR3 is TGTGCCAGCAGCTTTGACAGGTTGTTAGGAAACACCATATATTTT. Protein: CASSFDRLLGNTIYF.

The CDR3 loop reads CASSSGDGRYEQYF. For the CDR3, the DNA is TGTGCCAGCAGTTCTGGGGACGGGAGGTACGAGCAGTACTTC. V and J are TRBV27 and TRBJ2-7, with TRBD2 matching 7 bases. From germline, CDR1 is MNHEY and CDR2 SMNVEV (reference sequence). CDR3 length equals 14 residues. V lost 4 bases and J lost 4; bases outside the gene matches: 7.

The chain couples TRBV29-1 to TRBJ1-1; 7 bases agree with TRBD1. Germline trimming cut 7 bases from V and 8 bases from J; bases unmatched to any gene: 13. CDR3 size: 13 residues. Germline CDR1 is SQVTM and CDR2 is ANQGSEA. The CDR3 sequence: CSAGGDRAPEAFF. CDR3 in DNA: TGCAGCGCCGGGGGCGACAGGGCTCCAGAAGCTTTCTTT.

The chain links TRBV15 to TRBJ1-2; D call uncertain. This CDR3 is built from 14 residues. Trimming removed 2 bases from V and 1 base from J, with 8 bases in between. The germline CDR1 and CDR2 sequences are LNHNV and YYDKDF (reference sequence). CDR3 residues: CATSRLGDNYGYTF. CDR3 bases: TGTGCCACCAGCAGACTCGGGGATAACTATGGCTACACCTTC.

This chain uses TRBV3-1 (or the pseudogene TRBV3-2) with TRBJ2-2; D might be TRBD1 (5 bases). The V end lost 3 bases, the J end lost 3 bases, and 8 bases lay between the germline ends. This CDR3 comprises 14 residues. Germline V CDR1 and CDR2: LGHDT, YNNKEL (reference sequence). CDR3 DNA sequence: TGTGCCAGCAGCCAGCAGGGCCACACCGGGGAGCTGTTTTTT. Encoded protein: CASSQQGHTGELFF.

The gene calls are TRBV19 and TRBJ1-2, with 8 bases fitting TRBD1. CDR1 LNHDA and CDR2 SQIVND come from the germline V gene (reference sequence). J gave up 3 bases and V 9 bases, and 3 bases lay outside the gene matches. This CDR3 region has 12 residues. The CDR3 bases are TGTGCCAGCAGGGGGCCAGACTATGGCTACACCTTC. Protein sequence: CASRGPDYGYTF.

The chain employs TRBV12-3 or TRBV12-4 and TRBJ1-6; D gene uncertain. This CDR3 has 13 amino acids. Trimming took off 3 bases at V and 6 bases at J, with 6 bases between the two ends. The CDR3 loop is CASSLFGNSPLHF. In DNA form, the CDR3 reads TGTGCCAGCAGTTTGTTCGGTAATTCACCCCTCCACTTT.

The chain recombines TRBV4-1 with TRBJ1-5; D may be TRBD1 (5 bases). This CDR3 is built from 15 residues. Trimming shortened V by 3 bases and J by 3 bases, and 12 bases separated the two germline ends. Germline V CDR1 and CDR2: MGHRA, YSYEKL. The CDR3 here is CASSQSQGANQPQHF. The CDR3 nucleotides are TGCGCCAGCAGCCAGAGTCAAGGGGCCAATCAGCCCCAGCATTTT.

A single count supports this clone. The rearrangement links TRBV27 to TRBJ2-7; TRBD1 agrees at 9 bases. The CDR3 is 15 residues long. Germline V gene data show CDR1 as MNHEY and CDR2 as SMNVEV (reference sequence). The trim removed 4 bases at V and 3 bases at J, leaving 7 bases unmatched. CDR3 DNA: TGTGCCAGCAGTTCGGGGACAGGGTGGCACTACGAGCAGTACTTC. Protein sequence: CASSSGTGWHYEQYF.

This clone was seen a handful of times. This chain links TRBV7-9 with TRBJ1-1; weak D call: TRBD1 (6 bases). The V gene's germline CDR1 is SEHNR and CDR2 FQNEAQ (reference sequence). The length of the CDR3 is 14 residues. Trimming left V 5 bases short and J 5 bases short, with 15 bases between. CDR3 nucleotides: TGTGCCAGCAGCAACAGGGTACGAGGGACTGAAGCTTTCTTT. Its translation is CASSNRVRGTEAFF.

V and J are TRBV4-1 and TRBJ2-1; a weak D match, TRBD2 (6 bases). The CDR3 covers 14 residues. With 0 bases removed from V and 9 bases from J, the gap between germline ends came to 12 bases. Germline lookup yields CDR1 MGHRA and CDR2 YSYEKL. CDR3 DNA sequence: TGCGCCAGCAGCCAAGAAGATGGGCGGGGTGAGCAGTTCTTC. It encodes CASSQEDGRGEQFF.

In the case of this clone: The junction differs from germline at one of its ends, possibly a read error. The chain joins TRBV11-2 to TRBJ1-2; TRBD1 matches at 8 bases. This CDR3 spans 15 amino acids. Germline assignment: CDR1 SGHAT and CDR2 FQNNGV. This chain's CDR3 is CASSLKSTAQGAWAF. The CDR3 nucleotides are TGTGCCAGCAGCTTAAAATCGACGGCGCAGGGGGCTTGGGCCTTC.

The CDR3 protein is CASQKTGNQPQHF. CDR3 in DNA: TGTGCCAGTCAGAAGACAGGGAACCAGCCCCAGCATTTT. The V call is TRBV2, the J call TRBJ1-5; 7 bases are a match to TRBD1. This CDR3 comprises 13 residues. V shed 9 bases and J 7 bases; nucleotides not matched to a gene: 9. CDR1 and CDR2 from the germline V gene are SNHLY and FYNNEI. The full variable domain, completed using reference TRBV2 and TRBJ1-5, is EPEVTQTPSHQVTQMGQEVILRCVPISNHLYFYWYRQILGQKVEFLVSFYNNEISEKSEIFDDQFSVERPDGSNFTLKIRSTKLEDSAMYFCASQKTGNQPQHFGDGTRLSIL.

The chain has TRBV7-9 and TRBJ1-1; D is unresolved. This CDR3 has 15 amino acids. CDR1 is SEHNR, CDR2 FQNEAQ, per germline (reference sequence). V lost 1 base, J lost 6 bases, and 15 bases lay in between. The CDR3 bases are TGTGCCAGCAGCTTAGGAAGCGGGGATTGGTCTGAAGCTTTCTTT. Amino acid sequence: CASSLGSGDWSEAFF. The whole variable domain, filled in from reference TRBV7-9 and TRBJ1-1, reads DTGVSQNPRHKITKRGQNVTFRCDPISEHNRLYWYRQTLGQGPEFLTYFQNEAQLEKSRLLSDRFSAERPKGSFSTLEIQRTEQGDSAMYLCASSLGSGDWSEAFFGQGTRLTVV.

This clone showed up just once. The V and J genes are TRBV29-1 and TRBJ1-3, with TRBD1 as a possible D gene (5 bases). CDR3 size: 13 residues. Germline V CDR1 and CDR2: SQVTM, ANQGSEA. Trimming stripped 2 bases from V and 3 bases from J, with 8 bases between. The CDR3: CSVESRGGNTIYF. In nucleotides, the CDR3 is TGCAGCGTTGAAAGTAGGGGTGGAAACACCATATATTTT.

The chain employs TRBV6-5 and TRBJ1-2; D may be TRBD1 (6 bases). Trimming pared 2 bases from V and 7 bases from J, leaving 14 bases between. The CDR3 spans 14 residues. Germline CDR1 reads MNHEY; CDR2 reads SVGAGI. This chain's CDR3 is CASSYDRLIGGYTF. CDR3 nucleotides: TGTGCCAGCAGTTACGACAGGCTTATCGGTGGCTACACCTTC.

This chain connects TRBV28 to TRBJ1-1, with D maybe TRBD1 (6 bases). V dropped 5 bases and J dropped 6 bases, with 25 bases sitting between them. The germline CDR1 and CDR2 sequences are MDHEN and SYDVKM. This CDR3 region has 17 residues. The CDR3 sequence is CASSLPPKQGPASEAFF. The DNA for the CDR3 is TGTGCCAGCAGTCTGCCACCCAAACAGGGCCCTGCATCTGAAGCTTTCTTT.

The chain joins TRBV6-5 to TRBJ1-1; D gene ambiguous. Trimming removed 5 bases at V and 4 bases at J, with 14 bases between. CDR3 length equals 14 residues. Germline CDR1 is MNHEY and CDR2 is SVGAGI. CDR3 protein: CASSTPTGITEAFF. The CDR3 DNA reads as TGTGCCAGCAGTACTCCTACGGGGATCACTGAAGCTTTCTTT.

The chain combines TRBV9 with TRBJ2-2, with 8 bases lining up with TRBD1. Unmatched junction bases numbered 5, after V lost 4 bases and J lost 0 bases. In germline, CDR1 is SGDLS, CDR2 YYNGEE. The CDR3 spans 16 residues. CDR3 sequence: CASSPRTGSNTGELFF. The CDR3 nucleotides read TGTGCCAGCAGCCCCCGGACAGGGTCGAACACCGGGGAGCTGTTTTTT.

This clone was seen a single time. The chain couples TRBV5-6 to TRBJ1-2; D is uncertain. Germline CDR1 is SGHDT and CDR2 is YYEEEE. The CDR3 totals 18 residues. Trimming took 4 bases from V and 4 from J, leaving 26 bases between them. Written as DNA, the CDR3 is TGTGCCAGCAGCCGAGGGTCGCGGCGGCGGCCAATACCCTATGGCTACACCTTC. It yields the protein CASSRGSRRRPIPYGYTF.

The chain employs TRBV19 and TRBJ2-2, with TRBD1 matching over 10 bases. The trim removed 5 bases at V and 4 bases at J, leaving 4 bases unmatched. CDR3 length: 15 residues. The germline gives CDR1 LNHDA, CDR2 SQIVND (reference sequence). In DNA, the CDR3 is TGTGCCAGTAGTGGACAGGGGGAGACCACCGGGGAGCTGTTTTTT. Encoded protein: CASSGQGETTGELFF.

This clone was detected only once. This chain links TRBV6-5 with TRBJ1-2; D gene ambiguous. Trimming removed 5 bases at V and 4 bases at J, with 17 bases between. CDR3 length: 15 residues. Germline V gene data show CDR1 as MNHEY and CDR2 as SVGAGI. The CDR3 here is CASSTGQGLSYGYTF. CDR3 nucleotides: TGTGCCAGCAGTACGGGCCAAGGACTTAGCTATGGCTACACCTTC.

J is TRBJ1-2 and V is TRBV7-3; 7 bases agree with TRBD1. The germline gives CDR1 SGHTA, CDR2 FQGTGA. The CDR3 runs to 13 residues. The V and J ends lost 4 bases and 4 bases, in that order; junction bases with no gene match: 3. DNA of the CDR3: TGTGCCAGCAGCTCGGCAGGGGGCTATGGCTACACCTTC. It encodes CASSSAGGYGYTF.

This clone has at least ten counts. CDR3 DNA sequence: TGTGCCAGTACCCGGGACAGGGGCCTTCCCCCTAACTATGGCTACACCTTC. The encoded protein is CASTRDRGLPPNYGYTF. V is TRBV19 and J is TRBJ1-2; 10 positions agree with TRBD1. J was trimmed by 0 bases and V by 7 bases; bases with no gene match: 11. Germline-derived CDR1 and CDR2 are LNHDA and SQIVND (reference sequence). The CDR3 sequence is 17 residues long.

This clone was recorded a few times. J is TRBJ2-7 and V is TRBV5-1; unclear D gene. CDR3 length: 14 residues. Trimming shortened V by 3 bases and J by 3 bases, and 13 bases separated the two germline ends. Germline V lookup: CDR1 SGHRS, CDR2 YFSETQ. CDR3 nucleotide sequence: TGCGCCAGCAGCTCCGTTTCCCCGGGCTACGAGCAGTACTTC. This gives the protein CASSSVSPGYEQYF.

The chain carries TRBV9 and TRBJ1-2, with D possibly TRBD1 on 6 matching bases. The CDR3 has 13 residues. Germline V gene sequence: CDR1 SGDLS, CDR2 YYNGEE. The V end was cut by 3 bases, the J end by 4 bases, with 10 bases between. CDR3 nucleotide sequence: TGTGCCAGCAGCGCAGACAGGCCCTATGGCTACACCTTC. Protein: CASSADRPYGYTF.

This clone was detected only once. The chain carries TRBV6-5 and TRBJ2-2; D is perhaps TRBD1 (7 bases). The germline gives CDR1 MNHEY, CDR2 SVGAGI. The CDR3 runs to 15 residues. The V gene lost 7 bases and the J gene lost 4 bases, with 16 bases spanning the gap. CDR3 loop: CASNWGDSTTGELFF. The CDR3 DNA reads as TGTGCCAGCAACTGGGGGGACAGCACCACCGGGGAGCTGTTTTTT.

On this clone itself: In the same sample, other DNA sequences code for this CDR3. V is TRBV9 and J is TRBJ2-7; TRBD1 matches 11 bases. The V segment lost 3 bases and the J segment 0 bases; nucleotides outside the gene matches: 2. The germline gives CDR1 SGDLS, CDR2 YYNGEE. This CDR3 region has 15 residues. CDR3 nucleotides: TGTGCCAGCAGCGCAGGACAGGGGGCCTCCTACGAGCAGTACTTC. It yields the protein CASSAGQGASYEQYF.

The chain has TRBV27 and TRBJ2-2; no definite D call. The germline gives CDR1 MNHEY, CDR2 SMNVEV (reference sequence). V was trimmed by 5 bases and J by 5 bases, leaving 9 bases between them. The CDR3 runs to 13 residues. CDR3 sequence (DNA): TGTGCCAGCAGTACCCGAGAGACCGGGGAGCTGTTTTTT. Translation: CASSTRETGELFF.